What follows is one T cell receptor beta chain and its context. This specimen comes from a study of T cell clonotyping in hematopoietic cell transplantation. The repertoire was sequenced with immunoSEQ multiplex PCR; TCRdb's copy has only in-frame clones and lacks some. The sample gives approximately 42,000 clones, 85% of which show up once; less than 3% is in the top ten. The sample's time point: recipient sample about 28 days before transplant, after cytoreduction. CDR1 is MNHEY and CDR2 is SMNVEV in the germline V gene (reference sequence). This CDR3 spans 16 amino acids. The V gene lost 8 bases and the J gene lost 0 bases, with 14 bases spanning the gap.

The V and J genes are TRBV27 and TRBJ2-6, with D unresolved. This sample comprised peripheral blood mononuclear cells, obtained before stem cell transplant. The receptor comes from a man aged 55 to 70 with acute myeloid leukemia. Some clones in this sample may be carry-over from other donors' samples. The CDR3 sequence is CASAWSRGSGANVLTF. In DNA form, the CDR3 reads TGTGCCAGCGCATGGTCCCGCGGCTCTGGGGCCAACGTCCTGACTTTC.